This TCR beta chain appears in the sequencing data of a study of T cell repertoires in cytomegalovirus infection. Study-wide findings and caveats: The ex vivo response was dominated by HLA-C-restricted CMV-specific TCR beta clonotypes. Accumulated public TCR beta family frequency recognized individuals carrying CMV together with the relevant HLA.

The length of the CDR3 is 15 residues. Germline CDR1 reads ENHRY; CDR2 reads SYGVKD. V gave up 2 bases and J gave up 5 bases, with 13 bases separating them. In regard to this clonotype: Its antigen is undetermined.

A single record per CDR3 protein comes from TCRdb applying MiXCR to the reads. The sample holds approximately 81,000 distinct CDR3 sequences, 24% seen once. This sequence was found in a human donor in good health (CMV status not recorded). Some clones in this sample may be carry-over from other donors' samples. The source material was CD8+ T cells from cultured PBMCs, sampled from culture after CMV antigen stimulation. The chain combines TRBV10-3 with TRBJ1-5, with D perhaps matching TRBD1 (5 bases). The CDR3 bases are TGTGCCATCAGTGAGGACGGGGCAGGGTATCAGCCCCAGCATTTT. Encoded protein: CAISEDGAGYQPQHF.